This T cell receptor (beta chain) is from a study of blood T cell repertoires in COVID-19. Study at large: Acute and convalescent COVID-19 samples came from the United States, Italy and Spain. T cells, B-cell-depleted T cells, or PBMCs supplied cDNA or gDNA.

In the authors' methods: The assay estimated nucleated cells by amplifying reference gene primers. This table comes from immunoSEQ multiplex PCR, and its TCRdb copy is limited to in-frame clones, with some not included. That table is the source of V, J and clone size, and D and trimming were worked out from the DNA. In the table there are approximately 140,000 clones, about 91% of which are singletons. CDR3 size: 19 residues. The sample taken for sequencing was peripheral blood. The chain carries TRBV21-1 and TRBJ2-1; the table's TRBD2 call for D was not verified on the DNA. TRBV21-1 is a known pseudogene. The TCR comes from a woman aged 55-75 years with acute or convalescent COVID-19. The CDR3 sequence is CASSKLTSGGSNSYNEQFF. The CDR3 nucleotides are TGTGCCAGCAGCAAGCTGACTAGCGGGGGGTCCAACTCCTACAATGAGCAGTTCTTC.